The 31 T cell receptor beta chains given below trace back to one sample, sequenced in a study of blood T cell repertoires in COVID-19. Profiling relied on immunoSEQ multiplex PCR, and the TCRdb table lists in-frame clones only, not all of them. The data contain approximately 260,000 clones, 75% to 90% of them singletons. The specimen sequenced was PBMCs or T cells enriched from blood (not recorded which). The receptors shown here come from a woman aged 25 to 39 with acute COVID-19.

The CDR3 sequence: CASSPGVWNYEQYF. CDR3 bases: TGTGCCAGCAGCCCAGGCGTTTGGAACTACGAGCAGTACTTC. The gene calls are TRBV7-8 and TRBJ2-7; the D is unclear. The CDR3 spans 14 residues. V was clipped by 5 bases and J by 3 bases, with 14 bases between them. Germline CDR1 reads SGHVS; CDR2 reads FQNEAQ.

The V and J genes are TRBV6-1 and TRBJ1-2; 11 bases are shared with TRBD1. Looked up from germline, CDR1 is MNHNS and CDR2 is SASEGT. The trim removed 1 base at V and 9 bases at J, leaving 4 bases unmatched. This CDR3 has 14 amino acids. The CDR3 DNA reads as TGTGCCAGCAGTGAAGATGGGGACAGGGGGAGCTACACCTTC. Protein sequence: CASSEDGDRGSYTF.

The genes are TRBV4-2 and TRBJ2-2; D is unresolved. V lost 9 bases, J lost 6 bases, and 14 bases lay in between. Germline V gene sequence: CDR1 LGHNA, CDR2 YNFKEQ. CDR3 length: 13 amino acids. CDR3 bases: TGTGCCAGTGGGCGCGAGTTGGCCGGGGAGCTGTTTTTT. Residues: CASGRELAGELFF.

The V gene is TRBV15, the J gene TRBJ2-2; D remains ambiguous. Trimming cost V 0 bases and J 4 bases, with 9 bases left between them. The CDR3 spans 15 residues. Per the germline V gene, CDR1 is LNHNV and CDR2 is YYDKDF (reference sequence). CDR3 protein: CATSRDRVGTGELFF. Written as DNA, the CDR3 is TGTGCCACCAGCAGAGATCGGGTGGGCACCGGGGAGCTGTTTTTT.

The chain couples TRBV10-1 to TRBJ1-5; D uncertain. The V end lost 6 bases, the J end lost 4 bases, and 13 bases lay between the germline ends. This CDR3 spans 14 amino acids. Germline V gives CDR1 WNHNN, CDR2 SYGVQD (reference sequence). The CDR3 reads CASREGPRNQPQHF. CDR3 in DNA: TGCGCCAGCAGGGAGGGTCCGCGGAATCAGCCCCAGCATTTT.

The chain recombines TRBV5-1 with TRBJ2-4, with D unclear. V was pared by 4 bases and J by 6 bases, with 17 bases between. This CDR3 has 15 residues. Germline V gives CDR1 SGHRS, CDR2 YFSETQ. The chain's CDR3 is CASSQNSNRGNIQYF. CDR3 DNA sequence: TGCGCCAGCAGCCAGAACTCAAATCGCGGAAACATTCAGTACTTC. Together with reference TRBV5-1 and TRBJ2-4, the CDR3 gives the full variable domain: KAGVTQTPRYLIKTRGQQVTLSCSPISGHRSVSWYQQTPGQGLQFLFEYFSETQRNKGNFPGRFSGRQFSNSRSEMNVSTLELGDSALYLCASSQNSNRGNIQYFGAGTRLSVL.

This chain connects TRBV4-3 to TRBJ1-2, with D perhaps matching TRBD1 (5 bases). The CDR3 contains 14 residues. The germline V gene has CDR1 LGHNA and CDR2 YSLEER. Trimming removed 4 bases from V and 8 bases from J, with 17 bases in between. CDR3 DNA sequence: TGCGCCAGCAGCCCCGGTGGGCAAGGGGCCGGCTACACCTTC. This gives the protein CASSPGGQGAGYTF.

The chain employs TRBV19 and TRBJ1-2; D is perhaps TRBD1 (6 bases). The CDR3 covers 15 residues. CDR1 and CDR2 (germline): LNHDA, SQIVND (reference sequence). V lost 0 bases and J lost 7, with 15 bases in between. The CDR3 nucleotides are TGTGCCAGTAGTATAGATGGGGCCAGGGGAAGTGGCTACACCTTC. As protein: CASSIDGARGSGYTF.

In its sample, this clone was seen a few times. The chain joins TRBV7-9 to TRBJ2-7, with 8 bases that match TRBD1. The V and J ends lost 1 base and 4 bases, in that order; junction bases with no gene match: 9. CDR1 and CDR2 (germline): SEHNR, FQNEAQ (reference sequence). This CDR3 is built from 16 residues. CDR3 nucleotides: TGTGCCAGCAGCTTAGTGGGGGACAGGTGGCTATACGAGCAGTACTTC. Residues: CASSLVGDRWLYEQYF.

The CDR3 protein is CASSGTLYNSPLHF. The CDR3 nucleotides are TGCGCCAGCAGCGGCACCCTCTATAATTCACCCCTCCACTTT. This rearrangement joins TRBV5-1 to TRBJ1-6; no reliable D call. The length of the CDR3 is 14 residues. Trimming removed 4 bases from V and 3 bases from J, with 8 bases in between. Germline V gives CDR1 SGHRS, CDR2 YFSETQ.

The chain carries TRBV6-1 and TRBJ2-7; D possibly corresponds to TRBD2 (6 bases). CDR3 length equals 21 residues. V was shortened by 1 base and J by 4 bases, with 32 bases between the two germline ends. Germline V gives CDR1 MNHNS, CDR2 SASEGT. Here the CDR3 reads CASSEELGLGDIAEFSYEQYF. CDR3 in DNA: TGTGCCAGCAGTGAAGAGTTAGGTCTCGGTGACATAGCGGAGTTTTCTTACGAGCAGTACTTC.

The CDR3 is CAIAGVGDTQYF. The DNA for the CDR3 is TGTGCCATCGCGGGAGTGGGAGATACGCAGTATTTT. The chain uses TRBV10-3 and TRBJ2-3; TRBD2 matches at 7 bases. This CDR3 is built from 12 residues. V shed 8 bases and J 5 bases; nucleotides not matched to a gene: 4. The germline V gene encodes CDR1 ENHRY and CDR2 SYGVKD.

This chain links TRBV19 with TRBJ1-2; D is ambiguous. This CDR3 is built from 11 residues. Deletions cut 8 bases from V and 4 bases from J, with 8 bases between. The germline CDR1 and CDR2 sequences are LNHDA and SQIVND (reference sequence). The CDR3 bases are TGTGCCAGTTTTGGAGGCTATGGCTACACCTTC. It is translated as CASFGGYGYTF.

The rearrangement links TRBV6-7 to TRBJ1-2; D is perhaps TRBD1 (5 bases). TRBV6-7 is an open reading frame whose function is uncertain. This CDR3 has 15 residues. Trimming pared 7 bases from V and 2 bases from J, leaving 17 bases between. The DNA for the CDR3 is TGTGCCAGCAACTATTGGCAGGGAGGGAACTATGGCTACACCTTC. Protein product: CASNYWQGGNYGYTF.

The chain combines TRBV6-5 with TRBJ1-6; D gene unclear. Trimming took off 5 bases at V and 6 bases at J, with 14 bases between the two ends. CDR1 MNHEY and CDR2 SVGAGI come from the germline V gene. The CDR3 is 15 amino acids. The CDR3 spells CASSHEGRVNSPLHF. For the CDR3, the DNA is TGTGCCAGCAGTCACGAGGGAAGGGTTAATTCACCCCTCCACTTT.

The chain couples TRBV5-6 to TRBJ1-5; 7 nucleotides line up with TRBD1. J gave up 8 bases and V 6 bases, and 11 bases lay outside the gene matches. Germline CDR1 and CDR2: SGHDT and YYEEEE. The CDR3 has 14 amino acids. The DNA for the CDR3 is TGTGCCAGCAACAGAGCAACAGGGGTGGAGCCCCAGCATTTT. Translated, it gives CASNRATGVEPQHF.

The rearrangement links TRBV19 to TRBJ1-5; 11 bases are a match to TRBD1. The CDR3 spans 16 residues. Per the germline V gene, CDR1 is LNHDA and CDR2 is SQIVND (reference sequence). After removal of 8 bases from V and 4 bases from J, the junction contained 10 bases not matched to a gene. CDR3 amino acids: CASGEGTGGMNQPQHF. CDR3 in DNA: TGTGCCAGTGGAGAGGGGACAGGGGGGATGAATCAGCCCCAGCATTTT. Looking up the rest from reference TRBV19 and TRBJ1-5 gives the full variable domain: DGGITQSPKYLFRKEGQNVTLSCEQNLNHDAMYWYRQDPGQGLRLIYYSQIVNDFQKGDIAEGYSVSREKKESFPLTVTSAQKNPTAFYLCASGEGTGGMNQPQHFGDGTRLSIL.

In its sample, this clone was seen a few times. Additional DNA sequences in this sample encode the identical CDR3. This chain connects TRBV9 to TRBJ1-4; weak D call: TRBD1 (6 bases). Trimming shortened V by 2 bases and J by 5 bases, and 10 bases separated the two germline ends. Germline CDR1 and CDR2: SGDLS and YYNGEE. This CDR3 has 14 residues. The CDR3 DNA reads as TGTGCCAGCAGCGTGACAGGAGGAAATGAAAAACTGTTTTTT. Protein: CASSVTGGNEKLFF.

The chain couples TRBV14 to TRBJ2-6; D perhaps matches TRBD1 (5 bases). CDR1 and CDR2 (germline): SGHDN, FVKESK. Trimming pared 0 bases from V and 2 bases from J, leaving 8 bases between. The CDR3 sequence is 16 residues long. The CDR3 nucleotides are TGTGCCAGCAGCCAAGATCTGGGGCCTGGGGCCAACGTCCTGACTTTC. Amino acid sequence: CASSQDLGPGANVLTF.

This clone was picked up one time. The chain couples TRBV7-8 to TRBJ2-3; D not certain. Germline V gene data show CDR1 as SGHVS and CDR2 as FQNEAQ. Trimming left V 2 bases short and J 4 bases short, with 7 bases between. The CDR3 has 13 residues. This chain's CDR3 is CASSLLQSDTQYF. CDR3 nucleotide sequence: TGTGCCAGCAGCTTACTGCAGTCAGATACGCAGTATTTT.

The chain has TRBV24-1 and TRBJ2-2; 8 bases map to TRBD2. The CDR3 sequence is 14 residues long. The junction had 8 bases not matched to a gene; V was cut back by 9 bases and J by 6 bases. Germline values: CDR1 KGHDR, CDR2 SFDVKD. The CDR3: CATAGTSPPGELFF. In nucleotides, the CDR3 is TGTGCCACCGCCGGGACTAGTCCCCCCGGGGAGCTGTTTTTT.

Notes on this clone: The junction departs from germline at one end; a sequencing error may be responsible. In DNA form, the CDR3 reads TGTGCCAGCAGCTTAGACAGGGACTATGGCTACACCTTC. Amino acid sequence: CASSLDRDYGYTF. The chain uses TRBV12-3 or TRBV12-4 and TRBJ1-2; 7 bases match TRBD1. The CDR3 runs 13 residues.

The chain uses TRBV6-5 and TRBJ1-5; unclear D gene. The V end lost 5 bases, the J end lost 0 bases, and 11 bases lay between the germline ends. The CDR3 consists of 15 residues. CDR1 and CDR2 from the germline V gene are MNHEY and SVGAGI. The CDR3 reads CASSTHGDSNQPQHF. Here the CDR3 DNA reads TGTGCCAGCAGTACCCACGGGGATAGCAATCAGCCCCAGCATTTT.

V usage is TRBV18 and J usage is TRBJ1-2, with 7 nucleotides matching TRBD1. The CDR3 spans 14 residues. Per germline, CDR1 KGHSH and CDR2 LQKENI. Trimming cost V 0 bases and J 2 bases; bases outside gene matches: 0. The CDR3 DNA reads as TGTGCCAGCTCACCACCGGGACAGAACTATGGCTACACCTTC. Its translation: CASSPPGQNYGYTF.

The chain recombines TRBV11-2 with TRBJ2-5; TRBD1 matches 8 bases. CDR1 is SGHAT and CDR2 is FQNNGV in the germline V gene. Unmatched junction bases numbered 6, after V lost 0 bases and J lost 6 bases. CDR3 length equals 15 residues. CDR3 loop: CASSLEGDRSQTQYF. CDR3 nucleotides: TGTGCCAGCAGCTTAGAGGGGGACAGGTCCCAGACCCAGTACTTC.

CDR3 nucleotide sequence: TGTGCCAGCAGCCCCAAAGAGACCCAGTACTTC. Translating it yields CASSPKETQYF. The chain joins TRBV7-6 to TRBJ2-5, with no clear D. Germline V CDR1 and CDR2: SGHVS, FNYEAQ. The CDR3 covers 11 residues. V dropped 5 bases and J dropped 3 bases, with 4 bases sitting between them.

In regard to this clone: Other DNA sequences in the same sample also yield this CDR3. This chain uses TRBV6-1 with TRBJ1-5; D possibly corresponds to TRBD1 (5 bases). Trimming removed 1 base from V and 1 base from J, with 11 bases in between. This CDR3 spans 16 amino acids. Germline values: CDR1 MNHNS, CDR2 SASEGT. CDR3 nucleotides: TGTGCCAGCAGTGAAGGGGGGGGAGGGAGCAATCAGCCCCAGCATTTT. This gives the protein CASSEGGGGSNQPQHF.

The count of this clone is one. The V call is TRBV20-1, the J call TRBJ2-7; TRBD2 matches 10 bases. The V gene's germline CDR1 is DFQATT and CDR2 SNEGSKA (reference sequence). Unmatched junction bases numbered 7, after V lost 3 bases and J lost 5 bases. CDR3 length equals 14 residues. CDR3 sequence reads: CSASLPSGGNEQYF. The CDR3 region has the DNA TGCAGTGCTAGTCTCCCTAGCGGGGGCAACGAGCAGTACTTC.

V and J are TRBV27 and TRBJ2-1; D perhaps matches TRBD2 (6 bases). The CDR3 has 15 amino acids. Trimming left V 3 bases short and J 5 bases short, with 14 bases between. Germline CDR1 reads MNHEY; CDR2 reads SMNVEV (reference sequence). CDR3 sequence: CASSFKGLANNEQFF. The CDR3 coding sequence is TGTGCCAGCAGTTTTAAGGGACTGGCAAACAATGAGCAGTTCTTC.

The V and J genes are TRBV25-1 and TRBJ1-4, with TRBD1 matching 7 bases. The CDR3 totals 14 residues. Unmatched junction bases numbered 8, after V lost 8 bases and J lost 5 bases. Germline CDR1 reads MGHDK; CDR2 reads SYGVNS. CDR3 bases: TGTGCCAGCGCCAGGGACAGCGACAATGAAAAACTGTTTTTT. Translated, it gives CASARDSDNEKLFF.

This chain connects TRBV7-8 to TRBJ1-2; D unclear. The germline CDR1 and CDR2 sequences are SGHVS and FQNEAQ. The CDR3 runs 14 residues. Trimming pared 0 bases from V and 4 bases from J, leaving 9 bases between. In DNA form, the CDR3 reads TGTGCCAGCAGCTTAGCATCCACATCCTATGGCTACACCTTC. Translated: CASSLASTSYGYTF.